One TCR beta chain is described in this entry. These data come from a study of T cell clonotyping in hematopoietic cell transplantation. With 4 bases removed from V and 1 base from J, the gap between germline ends came to 12 bases. The length of the CDR3 is 15 residues. The germline V gene encodes CDR1 LGHNA and CDR2 YSLEER. Data came from immunoSEQ multiplex PCR; TCRdb stores just in-frame clones and leaves some out. The profile shows approximately 44,000 clones, around 96% of them singletons. The gene calls are TRBV4-3 and TRBJ2-3; D not resolved. Sequencing was done on a sample of peripheral blood mononuclear cells. The receptor was derived from a man aged 25 to 40 in good health. Some clones in this sample may be carry-over from other donors' samples. DNA of the CDR3: TGCGCCAGCAGCCTACGGCCTGTCGGCACAGATACGCAGTATTTT. Translating gives CASSLRPVGTDTQYF.